One and the same sample provided the 22 T cell receptor beta chains below, sequenced in a study of T cells in Graves' hyperthyroidism and ophthalmopathy. The source material, RNA transcripts, was used to amplify TCR beta CDR3 regions. Carried out on the TCR CDR3, a first-round RT-PCR used the HTBI primer set. MiXCR, applied by TCRdb to the multiplex PCR reads, yields one record per CDR3 protein. The sample has 250,000 to 300,000 distinct CDR3 sequences; about 15% are singletons. The sequenced sample consisted of blood. The receptors derive from a woman aged 55-70 years with Graves' ophthalmopathy.

The chain employs TRBV7-2 and TRBJ1-4, with TRBD1 as a possible D gene (5 bases). Trimming left V 2 bases short and J 7 bases short, with 11 bases between. Germline V gene data show CDR1 as SGHTA and CDR2 as FQGNSA. The CDR3 length is 14 residues. The CDR3 coding sequence is TGTGCCAGCAGCTTACGGGGGGGGAGTGAAAAACTGTTTTTT. Translation: CASSLRGGSEKLFF.

This clonotype was found a few times. The chain carries TRBV4-2 and TRBJ2-1; perhaps TRBD2 as D (6 bases). Germline-derived CDR1 and CDR2 are LGHNA and YNFKEQ. The germline V and J ends were trimmed by 2 bases and 6 bases, with 14 bases remaining between them. This CDR3 spans 15 amino acids. CDR3 in DNA: TGTGCCAGCAGCCAACGGGGACTCTCGGCCAATGAGCAGTTCTTC. It codes for CASSQRGLSANEQFF.

A few counts support this clonotype. This chain uses TRBV5-1 with TRBJ1-5; 8 nucleotides align to TRBD1. The ends lost 4 bases at V and 2 bases at J; junction bases unmatched: 5. The germline gives CDR1 SGHRS, CDR2 YFSETQ. The CDR3 sequence is 15 residues long. CDR3 loop: CASSAGQGGNQPQHF. CDR3 in DNA: TGCGCCAGCAGCGCCGGACAGGGCGGCAATCAGCCCCAGCATTTT.

The chain has TRBV5-4 and TRBJ1-2, with 7 bases lining up with TRBD1. This CDR3 spans 13 amino acids. Looked up from germline, CDR1 is SGHNT and CDR2 is YYREEE (reference sequence). V lost 3 bases to trimming and J lost 4 bases; unmatched junction nucleotides: 3. The CDR3 DNA is TGTGCCAGCAGCTGGACAGGCCCCTATGGCTACACCTTC. The encoded protein is CASSWTGPYGYTF.

The CDR3 spells CASSSGLAQPQHF. CDR3 nucleotides: TGCGCCAGCAGCTCGGGACTCGCCCAGCCCCAGCATTTT. The V call is TRBV5-1, the J call TRBJ1-5, with D perhaps matching TRBD1 (5 bases). The germline CDR1 and CDR2 sequences are SGHRS and YFSETQ. Trimming took off 3 bases at V and 7 bases at J, with 11 bases between the two ends. This CDR3 is 13 amino acids long.

This clonotype has a handful of counts. This chain connects TRBV7-2 to TRBJ2-7, with D perhaps matching TRBD2 (5 bases). Trimming took off 3 bases at V and 2 bases at J, with 8 bases between the two ends. The germline gives CDR1 SGHTA, CDR2 FQGNSA. The CDR3 sequence is 13 residues long. The CDR3 DNA is TGTGCCAGCAGCTTGAACGGGGCCTACGAGCAGTACTTC. Translation gives CASSLNGAYEQYF.

The V gene is TRBV27, the J gene TRBJ2-6; tentative D call: TRBD1 (6 bases). The CDR3 length is 16 residues. Germline V CDR1 and CDR2: MNHEY, SMNVEV (reference sequence). The V and J ends lost 1 base and 0 bases respectively, with 7 bases between them. The CDR3 region has the DNA TGTGCCAGCAGTTTATTAGGGGGCTCTGGGGCCAACGTCCTGACTTTC. The encoded protein is CASSLLGGSGANVLTF. Using reference TRBV27 and TRBJ2-6 for the parts outside the CDR3, the full variable domain is EAQVTQNPRYLITVTGKKLTVTCSQNMNHEYMSWYRQDPGLGLRQIYYSMNVEVTDKGDVPEGYKVSRKEKRNFPLILESPSPNQTSLYFCASSLLGGSGANVLTFGAGSRLTVL.

At least ten counts were recorded for this clonotype. This chain uses TRBV6-2 or TRBV6-3 with TRBJ2-5, with D hard to call. Looked up from germline, CDR1 is MNHEY and CDR2 is SVGEGT. This CDR3 region has 12 residues. V was shortened by 2 bases and J by 5 bases, with 6 bases between the two germline ends. The CDR3 sequence: CASSYPSETQYF. As DNA, the CDR3 is TGTGCCAGCAGTTACCCCTCTGAGACCCAGTACTTC.

The chain links TRBV2 to TRBJ1-5; D is uncertain. Trimming cost V 1 base and J 4 bases, with 8 bases left between them. This CDR3 comprises 14 residues. In germline, CDR1 is SNHLY, CDR2 FYNNEI. The CDR3 is CASSEEMGNQPQHF. CDR3 DNA: TGTGCCAGCAGTGAAGAAATGGGAAATCAGCCCCAGCATTTT. Complete variable domain (other parts from reference TRBV2 and TRBJ1-5): EPEVTQTPSHQVTQMGQEVILRCVPISNHLYFYWYRQILGQKVEFLVSFYNNEISEKSEIFDDQFSVERPDGSNFTLKIRSTKLEDSAMYFCASSEEMGNQPQHFGDGTRLSIL.

V is TRBV9 and J is TRBJ1-2, with a possible D match to TRBD1 (6 bases). V was cut by 0 bases and J by 8 bases, with 11 bases left in between. The CDR3 is 13 residues long. CDR1 is SGDLS, CDR2 YYNGEE, per germline. CDR3 coding DNA: TGTGCCAGCAGCGTAGCACAGGGAAACGGCTACACCTTC. It specifies CASSVAQGNGYTF.

This clonotype was seen a handful of times. The chain combines TRBV10-3 with TRBJ1-5; tentative D call: TRBD1 (6 bases). Trimming shortened V by 2 bases and J by 6 bases, and 8 bases separated the two germline ends. Germline lookup yields CDR1 ENHRY and CDR2 SYGVKD. The CDR3 totals 13 residues. The CDR3 nucleotides are TGTGCCATCAGTGAGGCAGGGGTTCAGCCCCAGCATTTT. It encodes CAISEAGVQPQHF.

This clonotype came up many times. J is TRBJ2-3 and V is TRBV7-2, with a tentative D call TRBD2 (5 bases). Trimming pared 0 bases from V and 0 bases from J, leaving 13 bases between. Germline CDR1 reads SGHTA; CDR2 reads FQGNSA. This CDR3 is 17 amino acids long. The CDR3, as DNA: TGTGCCAGCAGCTTAGCGGTTGGGAGCCCTAGCACAGATACGCAGTATTTT. This encodes CASSLAVGSPSTDTQYF.

This clonotype was counted ten times or more. The J gene is TRBJ2-1, the V gene TRBV28; TRBD2 matches at 8 bases. CDR1 is MDHEN, CDR2 SYDVKM, per germline. The CDR3 length is 13 residues. J was trimmed by 12 bases and V by 5 bases; bases with no gene match: 9. The CDR3 sequence is CASSRAGGGSQFF. DNA of the CDR3: TGTGCCAGCAGTCGAGCCGGCGGGGGGTCGCAGTTCTTC.

This clonotype was observed many times. V and J are TRBV7-3 and TRBJ2-1; 11 nucleotides agree with TRBD2. This CDR3 has 15 amino acids. Germline CDR1 SGHTA, CDR2 FQGTGA. V dropped 5 bases and J dropped 2; count of bases not matched to a gene: 2. CDR3 nucleotides: TGTGCCAGCAGCCCGACTAGCGGGACCTACAATGAGCAGTTCTTC. Translation gives CASSPTSGTYNEQFF.

This clonotype was picked up many times. The gene calls are TRBV28 and TRBJ2-7, with 8 bases fitting TRBD1. J lost 5 bases, V lost 5 bases, and 11 bases had no gene match. Germline V gene lookup returns CDR1 MDHEN and CDR2 SYDVKM. The CDR3 totals 15 residues. The CDR3 bases are TGTGCCAGCAGTCCCTCGACAGGGGCGACCCACGAGCAGTACTTC. Its translation: CASSPSTGATHEQYF.

This clonotype was observed many times. The V gene is TRBV2, the J gene TRBJ2-3; no clear D gene. CDR1 is SNHLY, CDR2 FYNNEI, per germline. This CDR3 has 14 amino acids. Between the trimmed V and J ends, which lost 6 bases and 2 bases, there was a span of 12 bases. This chain's CDR3 is CASSDWATTDTQYF. The CDR3 nucleotides read TGTGCCAGCAGCGATTGGGCAACCACAGATACGCAGTATTTT.

This clonotype was detected only a few times. The chain links TRBV19 to TRBJ2-2; weak D call: TRBD1 (6 bases). Germline V gene sequence: CDR1 LNHDA, CDR2 SQIVND (reference sequence). The CDR3 totals 15 residues. The V end lost 7 bases, the J end lost 1 base, and 13 bases lay between the germline ends. Here the CDR3 reads CASMDSTGNTGELFF. The DNA for the CDR3 is TGTGCCAGTATGGATTCGACAGGGAACACCGGGGAGCTGTTTTTT.

The rearrangement uses TRBV4-3 and TRBJ2-7; the match to TRBD2 covers 7 bases. This CDR3 spans 15 amino acids. The V gene end was trimmed by 3 bases and the J gene end by 4 bases; junction bases not matched to a gene: 9. Germline CDR1 is LGHNA and CDR2 is YSLEER. CDR3 in DNA: TGCGCCAGCAGCCAGTTCCTAGCGGCGACATACGAGCAGTACTTC. It yields the protein CASSQFLAATYEQYF.

Ten or more counts support this clonotype. The chain is built from TRBV12-3 or TRBV12-4 and TRBJ2-7; D not resolved. The CDR3 extends over 14 amino acids. Trimming removed 6 bases at V and 4 bases at J, with 16 bases between. CDR3 DNA: TGTGCCAGCAGGTTCGGTACGTCGGCTTACGAGCAGTACTTC. Translating it yields CASRFGTSAYEQYF.

In this sample, this clonotype turned up a few times. A much larger clonotype is one base distant, so this may be a read error. The chain has TRBV11-2 and TRBJ1-1, with 10 bases aligning to TRBD1. The junction had 17 bases not matched to a gene; V was cut back by 5 bases and J by 2 bases. CDR1 is SGHAT and CDR2 is FQNNGV in the germline V gene. CDR3 length equals 19 residues. This chain's CDR3 is CASSPTTETGGLYNTEAFF. In nucleotides, the CDR3 is TGTGCCAGCAGCCCGACGACCGAGACAGGGGGCCTGTATAACACTGAAGCTTTCTTT.

Points on this clonotype: Since a much larger clone is just one base distant, this may be a read error. The CDR3 coding sequence is TGTGCCAGCAGTTTACTCAGGGTTCCCTACGAGCAGTACTTC. It encodes CASSLLRVPYEQYF. V is TRBV28 and J is TRBJ2-7, with a weak D call TRBD1 (5 bases). This CDR3 contains 14 residues. The V end lost 2 bases, the J end lost 2 bases, and 10 bases lay between the germline ends. Per germline, CDR1 MDHEN and CDR2 SYDVKM.

A remark on this clonotype: This may be a read error, as it is one base from a much larger clone. The gene calls are TRBV9 and TRBJ1-4; D might be TRBD1 (6 bases). Germline-derived CDR1 and CDR2 are SGDLS and YYNGEE. CDR3 length: 16 residues. This CDR3 reads CASSPGQSLANERLFF. The CDR3 DNA is TGTGCCAGCAGCCCCGGACAGTCCTTGGCTAATGAAAGACTGTTTTTT. Using reference TRBV9 and TRBJ1-4 for the parts outside the CDR3, the full variable domain is DSGVTQTPKHLITATGQRVTLRCSPRSGDLSVYWYQQSLDQGLQFLIQYYNGEERAKGNILERFSAQQFPDLHSELNLSSLELGDSALYFCASSPGQSLANERLFFGSGTQLSVL.